These T cell receptor beta chains were read from a single sample in a study of blood T cell repertoires in COVID-19. Assay: immunoSEQ multiplex PCR; the TCRdb copy retains only in-frame clones and omits some. The data show some 93,000 clones, with roughly three quarters seen just once and more than 20% held by the top ten. The specimen sequenced was peripheral blood. These receptors originate from a human donor in a cohort sampled during active COVID-19. Each CDR3 is given with its conserved first and last residue. The D gene is left open where the match is weak. Rows give clone size only sometimes, using once, few, many, or a class for an expanded clone.

CDR3 length,J gene,clone size,V gene,D gene,CDR3 protein,CDR3 DNA
15,TRBJ1-1,-,TRBV14,-,CASSQIQGASTEAFF,TGTGCCAGCAGCCAGATACAGGGCGCCTCCACTGAAGCTTTCTTT
14,TRBJ1-3,-,TRBV9,TRBD1,CASSIGTGGNTIYF,TGTGCCAGCAGCATCGGGACAGGGGGAAACACCATATATTTT
18,TRBJ2-3,-,TRBV10-3,TRBD2,CAISSRGFSGGHLDTQYF,TGTGCCATCAGTTCCCGAGGTTTTAGCGGGGGGCACCTGGATACGCAGTATTTT
14,TRBJ2-3,few,TRBV29-1,TRBD2,CSVGEAGGVDTQYF,TGCAGCGTCGGGGAAGCGGGAGGAGTTGATACGCAGTATTTT
15,TRBJ1-5,-,TRBV5-6,TRBD1,CASRSLGQDNQPQHF,TGTGCCAGCAGGAGCCTCGGACAGGACAACCAGCCCCAGCATTTT
14,TRBJ1-2,-,TRBV7-3,-,CASSLGAWDYGYTF,TGTGCCAGCAGCTTAGGGGCCTGGGACTATGGCTACACCTTC
13,TRBJ2-7,-,TRBV5-1,-,CASSQDRAYEQYF,TGCGCCAGCAGCCAGGACAGAGCCTACGAGCAGTACTTC
16,TRBJ1-2,-,TRBV5-5,TRBD1,CASSLRGGKLDYGYTF,TGTGCCAGCAGCTTGAGAGGGGGCAAGCTAGACTATGGCTACACCTTC
14,TRBJ2-7,-,TRBV19,-,CASRRQASSYEQYF,TGTGCCAGTAGGAGACAGGCGAGCTCCTACGAGCAGTACTTC
11,TRBJ1-2,-,TRBV20-1,-,CSRDRIYGYTF,TGCAGCCGAGACAGGATCTATGGCTACACCTTC
14,TRBJ2-1,-,TRBV23-1,TRBD1,CASSRGGLYNEQFF,TGCGCCAGCAGTAGAGGGGGCCTCTACAATGAGCAGTTCTTC
16,TRBJ2-1,-,TRBV9,TRBD2,CASSARQPGLGNEQFF,TGTGCCAGCAGCGCCCGGCAGCCGGGACTAGGCAATGAGCAGTTCTTC
15,TRBJ2-7,few,TRBV6-2/TRBV6-3,TRBD1,CASSPGTGWSYEQYF,TGTGCCAGCAGCCCCGGGACAGGGTGGTCCTACGAGCAGTACTTC
17,TRBJ2-3,-,TRBV4-2,TRBD1,CASSQVATGETGDTQYF,TGTGCCAGCAGCCAGGTCGCTACAGGGGAGACGGGAGATACGCAGTATTTT
16,TRBJ2-5,-,TRBV2,TRBD1,CASSPRTGAPQETQYF,TGTGCCAGCAGTCCAAGGACAGGGGCTCCCCAAGAGACCCAGTACTTC
16,TRBJ1-1,few,TRBV18,-,CASSPGTPGLNTEAFF,TGTGCCAGCTCACCGGGGACACCCGGGCTGAACACTGAAGCTTTCTTT
16,TRBJ1-2,-,TRBV7-2,TRBD1,CASSLVAGGFNYGYTF,TGTGCCAGCAGCTTAGTCGCAGGGGGCTTTAACTATGGCTACACCTTC
14,TRBJ1-1,-,TRBV27,-,CASSPIPGSTEAFF,TGTGCCAGCAGTCCGATCCCAGGGTCCACTGAAGCTTTCTTT
20,TRBJ2-1,-,TRBV2,TRBD2,CASSDDGGLADDSSYNEQFF,TGTGCCAGCAGTGACGATGGAGGACTAGCGGACGATAGCTCCTACAATGAGCAGTTCTTC
13,TRBJ2-1,-,TRBV18,TRBD1,CASSPGQDNEQFF,TGTGCCAGCTCACCCGGACAGGACAATGAGCAGTTCTTC
15,TRBJ1-4,once,TRBV19,-,CASSIMTGWGEKLFF,TGTGCCAGTAGTATAATGACAGGATGGGGTGAAAAACTGTTTTTT
15,TRBJ2-7,-,TRBV6-5,-,CASSYDSGGPYEQYF,TGTGCCAGCAGTTACGACTCCGGGGGTCCCTACGAGCAGTACTTC
14,TRBJ2-3,-,TRBV5-6,-,CASSLTRRTDTQYF,TGTGCCAGCAGCTTGACTAGGCGCACAGATACGCAGTATTTT
13,TRBJ1-1,-,TRBV6-6,-,CASSATAHTEAFF,TGTGCCAGCAGTGCGACTGCACACACTGAAGCTTTCTTT
12,TRBJ2-7,few,TRBV27,-,CASSSRVYEQYF,TGTGCCAGCAGTTCCAGGGTCTACGAGCAGTACTTC
12,TRBJ2-1,few,TRBV19,TRBD2,CATSSGSGEQFF,TGTGCCACCTCTAGCGGGTCCGGAGAGCAGTTCTTC
15,TRBJ2-3,-,TRBV18,TRBD2,CASSPLAELSDTQYF,TGTGCCAGCTCGCCACTAGCGGAACTGTCAGATACGCAGTATTTT
12,TRBJ2-7,-,TRBV3-1/TRBV3-2,TRBD1,CASSRQGTQQYF,TGTGCCAGCAGCCGACAGGGTACGCAGCAGTACTTC
14,TRBJ2-7,-,TRBV7-9,-,CASSPWDNSYEQYF,TGTGCCAGCAGCCCGTGGGACAACTCCTACGAGCAGTACTTC
13,TRBJ1-6,-,TRBV30,-,CAWSVGTNSPLHF,TGTGCCTGGAGTGTGGGCACTAATTCACCCCTCCACTTT
14,TRBJ2-3,once,TRBV5-1,-,CASSTLDRTDTQYF,TGCGCCAGCAGCACCCTGGACAGAACAGATACGCAGTATTTT
13,TRBJ2-2,-,TRBV9,-,CASTPSGGGELFF,TGTGCCAGCACCCCCTCGGGTGGCGGGGAGCTGTTTTTT
15,TRBJ2-3,once,TRBV24-1,-,CATSEPGGGADTQYF,TGTGCCACCAGTGAACCCGGTGGGGGGGCCGATACGCAGTATTTT
17,TRBJ2-5,few,TRBV7-8,-,CASSLARLGAQRKTQYF,TGTGCCAGCAGCTTAGCGCGTTTGGGGGCCCAGAGAAAGACCCAGTACTTC
14,TRBJ2-1,-,TRBV29-1,TRBD2,CSVASGRIGNEQFF,TGCAGCGTGGCTAGCGGGAGGATCGGCAATGAGCAGTTCTTC
18,TRBJ2-7,-,TRBV7-9,TRBD1,CASSLTPIDDRAPDEQYF,TGTGCCAGCAGCCTAACTCCTATAGACGACAGGGCACCGGACGAGCAGTACTTC
18,TRBJ2-1,-,TRBV4-3,TRBD2,CASSQAAGTSDSYNEQFF,TGCGCCAGCAGCCAAGCGGCCGGAACTAGCGACTCCTACAATGAGCAGTTCTTC
13,TRBJ1-2,-,TRBV29-1,-,CSATTGSNYGYTF,TGCAGCGCCACCACAGGGTCCAACTATGGCTACACCTTC
15,TRBJ2-2,-,TRBV6-5,TRBD2,CASRFSGRRTGELFF,TGTGCCAGCAGATTTAGCGGGAGGCGTACCGGGGAGCTGTTTTTT